The 3 T cell receptor beta chains reported below all come from one sample, sequenced in a study of T cells in Graves' hyperthyroidism and ophthalmopathy. Regions amplified from RNA transcripts were the TCR beta CDR3 regions. HTBI primers were the set used in a first-round RT-PCR of the TCR CDR3. TCRdb re-called the multiplex PCR reads through MiXCR, storing one row per CDR3 protein. This sample has more than 550,000 distinct CDR3 sequences, with under 20% found just once. Specimen: blood. Receptors were obtained from a woman aged 45-59 years with Graves' hyperthyroidism that later progressed to Graves' ophthalmopathy.

The chain employs TRBV5-1 and TRBJ1-2; a weak D match, TRBD1 (5 bases). The CDR3 runs 13 residues. Per the germline V gene, CDR1 is SGHRS and CDR2 is YFSETQ. The ends were cut back, 5 bases at V and 3 bases at J, with 11 bases in the middle. CDR3 bases: TGCGCCAGCAGTCCAGACAGACACTATGGCTACACCTTC. This codes for CASSPDRHYGYTF. The variable domain in full, with the rest retrieved from reference TRBV5-1 and TRBJ1-2, is KAGVTQTPRYLIKTRGQQVTLSCSPISGHRSVSWYQQTPGQGLQFLFEYFSETQRNKGNFPGRFSGRQFSNSRSEMNVSTLELGDSALYLCASSPDRHYGYTFGSGTRLTVV.

This clonotype was recorded many times. The chain links TRBV7-9 to TRBJ2-7; D may be TRBD2 (7 bases). Per germline, CDR1 SEHNR and CDR2 FQNEAQ (reference sequence). The CDR3 length is 15 residues. Trimming stripped 5 bases from V and 0 bases from J, with 14 bases between. CDR3 protein: CASSIGGGGSYEQYF. CDR3 DNA: TGTGCCAGCAGCATAGGGGGGGGAGGCTCCTACGAGCAGTACTTC.

With regard to this clonotype: Mismatch with germline at one junction end may stem from a read error. The chain recombines TRBV7-6 with TRBJ1-3; D gene unclear. CDR1 and CDR2 from the germline V gene are SGHVS and FNYEAQ. The CDR3 has 15 residues. CDR3 residues: CASRDPYHSGSTIYF. The CDR3 DNA sequence: TGTGCCAGCAGGGACCCCTACCACTCTGGAAGCACCATATATTTT.